Listed below are T cell receptor beta chains from one sample, sequenced in a study of neurological immune-mediated disorders. Via MiXCR, TCRdb re-called the 5' RACE reads, giving one row per CDR3 protein. This table holds about 59,000 distinct CDR3 sequences, roughly 13% found once. The sample taken for sequencing was PBMCs. All receptors come from a woman between 55 and 75 years old with HTLV-1-associated myelopathy (HAM/TSP). Each CDR3 is given with its conserved first and last residue. The order of the fields is CDR3 DNA, CDR3 protein, clone size, V gene, J gene, D gene, CDR3 length. D genes are given only for firm matches. Clone sizes are given selectively: once, few, many, or a class where the clone is expanded.

DNA: TGCGCCAGCAGCTCCGGGACAGCCGAGAACACTGAAGCTTTCTTT
CDR3: CASSSGTAENTEAFF
size: many
V: TRBV5-1
J: TRBJ1-1
D: TRBD1
length: 15

DNA: TGCAGCGTTGTTTTGACAGCAAGCTCCTACGAGCAGTACTTC
CDR3: CSVVLTASSYEQYF
size: many
V: TRBV29-1
J: TRBJ2-7
D: -
length: 14

DNA: TGTGCCAGCAGTCCTAGCGGGAGTGAGCAGTTCTTC
CDR3: CASSPSGSEQFF
size: many
V: TRBV2
J: TRBJ2-1
D: TRBD2
length: 12

DNA: TGTGCCAGCAGTCCCTTTCCCTCCGACACCGGGGAGCTGTTTTTT
CDR3: CASSPFPSDTGELFF
size: many
V: TRBV6-4
J: TRBJ2-2
D: -
length: 15

DNA: TGTTCCGCTGGGGTCTCTGGGGCCAACGACCTGACTTTC
CDR3: CSAGVSGANDLTF
size: -
V: TRBV27
J: TRBJ2-6
D: -
length: 13

DNA: TGTGCCAGCAGTACCCGGTCGGGAGGGAGGCAGCCCCAGCATTTT
CDR3: CASSTRSGGRQPQHF
size: many
V: TRBV27
J: TRBJ1-5
D: -
length: 15

DNA: TGTGCCAGCAGACCTGGACTAGCGGACGGGGAGCGGTTTTTT
CDR3: CASRPGLADGERFF
size: -
V: TRBV7-3
J: TRBJ2-2
D: TRBD2
length: 14

DNA: TGTGCCACCAGCAGAGATGGGCGAGCGGGAGGGTTAGGGAATGAGCAGTTCTTC
CDR3: CATSRDGRAGGLGNEQFF
size: many
V: TRBV15
J: TRBJ2-1
D: TRBD2
length: 18

DNA: TGTGCCAGCAGTGTGACAGGGTTGGAGACCCAGTACTTC
CDR3: CASSVTGLETQYF
size: many
V: TRBV12-3/TRBV12-4
J: TRBJ2-5
D: TRBD1
length: 13

DNA: TGTGCCAGCAGTTCCGGTCAGGTTAGGGGCGAGCAGTACTTC
CDR3: CASSSGQVRGEQYF
size: -
V: TRBV6-5
J: TRBJ2-7
D: -
length: 14

DNA: TGTGCCAGTAGGGGGGGTTACGGCACAGATACGCAGTATTTT
CDR3: CASRGGYGTDTQYF
size: many
V: TRBV19
J: TRBJ2-3
D: -
length: 14

DNA: TGCGCCAGCAGCTTGGAAATGTTGGGGAGCACAGATACGCAGTATTTT
CDR3: CASSLEMLGSTDTQYF
size: many
V: TRBV5-1
J: TRBJ2-3
D: -
length: 16

DNA: TGTGCCAGCAGCTCCAGTTGGGGGGATGAGCAGTTCTTC
CDR3: CASSSSWGDEQFF
size: -
V: TRBV5-5
J: TRBJ2-1
D: -
length: 13

DNA: TGCTCCAGCAGCCAAAGGACAGGGAATTCACACCTCCACTTT
CDR3: CSSSQRTGNSHLHF
size: -
V: TRBV5-1
J: TRBJ1-6
D: TRBD1
length: 14

DNA: TGTGCCAGCAGTCCACAGGTTAACTATGGCTACACCTTC
CDR3: CASSPQVNYGYTF
size: many
V: TRBV12-3/TRBV12-4
J: TRBJ1-2
D: -
length: 13

DNA: TGCAGTGCTGCTTTAACCGGGGAGCTGTTTTTT
CDR3: CSAALTGELFF
size: many
V: TRBV20-1
J: TRBJ2-2
D: -
length: 11

DNA: TGTGCCAGCAGCCAACGCCTGACAGCAACAAGAACTAGCGGAGCCAGGGAGACCCAGTACTTC
CDR3: CASSQRLTATRTSGARETQYF
size: many
V: TRBV3-1
J: TRBJ2-5
D: TRBD2
length: 21

DNA: TGCGCCAGCAGTTTGGATCTGAACATGAACACTGAAGCTTTCTTT
CDR3: CASSLDLNMNTEAFF
size: many
V: TRBV5-1
J: TRBJ1-1
D: -
length: 15

DNA: TGTGCCAGCAGAACCACCGGGACTAGCGGGGTTGAGCAGTTCTTC
CDR3: CASRTTGTSGVEQFF
size: many
V: TRBV12-3/TRBV12-4
J: TRBJ2-1
D: TRBD2
length: 15

DNA: TGTGCCAGCAGCAGAGGGCTAGCGGGAGTGGCGGAGACCCAGTACTTC
CDR3: CASSRGLAGVAETQYF
size: many
V: TRBV9
J: TRBJ2-5
D: TRBD2
length: 16

DNA: TGCAGTGCTAGTGCTAGAGGCCGGACAGACCATCGACCCTCCTTC
CDR3: CSASARGRTDHRPSF
size: many
V: TRBV20-1
J: TRBJ1-2
D: -
length: 15

DNA: TGTGCCAGCAGTTTATTCGGTGCAGAGACCCAGTACTTC
CDR3: CASSLFGAETQYF
size: few
V: TRBV12-3/TRBV12-4
J: TRBJ2-5
D: -
length: 13

DNA: TGCGCCAGCAGCATGACTAGCGGGAGTTACGAGCAGTACTTC
CDR3: CASSMTSGSYEQYF
size: many
V: TRBV5-1
J: TRBJ2-7
D: TRBD2
length: 14

DNA: TGTGCCAGCAGTTTAGCGGCGGTTTATGGCTACACCTTC
CDR3: CASSLAAVYGYTF
size: many
V: TRBV12-3/TRBV12-4
J: TRBJ1-2
D: -
length: 13

DNA: TGTGCCAGCAGCCCAACCGGGACAGCAAACACTGAAGCTTTCTTT
CDR3: CASSPTGTANTEAFF
size: many
V: TRBV6-5
J: TRBJ1-1
D: TRBD1
length: 15

DNA: TGTGCCAGCAGCCGGGACGGGGGGTACGAGCAGTACTTC
CDR3: CASSRDGGYEQYF
size: many
V: TRBV7-8
J: TRBJ2-7
D: TRBD2
length: 13

DNA: TGCGCCAGCAGCCTTCAGACTAGCGGGAGTCTCGGTGAGCAGTACTTC
CDR3: CASSLQTSGSLGEQYF
size: many
V: TRBV5-1
J: TRBJ2-7
D: TRBD2
length: 16

DNA: TGCAGTGCTAGAGATTACCAGCGGTCTCCAAATACGCAGTATTTT
CDR3: CSARDYQRSPNTQYF
size: many
V: TRBV20-1
J: TRBJ2-3
D: -
length: 15

DNA: TGTGCCAGCAGTAGAAGGGCGGTGAACACCGGGGAGCTGTTTTTT
CDR3: CASSRRAVNTGELFF
size: -
V: TRBV25-1
J: TRBJ2-2
D: -
length: 15

DNA: TGTGCCAGCAGAGACAGGGTCTCCTACGAGCAGTACTTC
CDR3: CASRDRVSYEQYF
size: -
V: TRBV6-1
J: TRBJ2-7
D: TRBD1
length: 13

DNA: TGCGCCAGCAGCACCACCGGGACTAGCTTAGATACGCAGTATTTT
CDR3: CASSTTGTSLDTQYF
size: -
V: TRBV5-1
J: TRBJ2-3
D: TRBD2
length: 15

DNA: TGCGCCAGCAGCCCCGGACAGGGACTTAACATTCAGTACTTC
CDR3: CASSPGQGLNIQYF
size: many
V: TRBV5-1
J: TRBJ2-4
D: TRBD1
length: 14

DNA: TGTGCCAGTAGTATGAACAAAAACTACGAGCAGTACTTC
CDR3: CASSMNKNYEQYF
size: -
V: TRBV19
J: TRBJ2-7
D: -
length: 13

DNA: TGCGCCAGCCGCTCAGACAGGGACCGACTAGCGGGGGTCTACAATGAGCAGTTCTTC
CDR3: CASRSDRDRLAGVYNEQFF
size: many
V: TRBV5-1
J: TRBJ2-1
D: TRBD2
length: 19

DNA: TGTGCCAGCAGTTACTCTGTATCCGGGAGAGGGGATACGCAGTATTTT
CDR3: CASSYSVSGRGDTQYF
size: -
V: TRBV6-6
J: TRBJ2-3
D: -
length: 16

DNA: TGCGCCAGCAGCTTGGCGGGAGGGCCCGACAATGAGCAGTTCTTC
CDR3: CASSLAGGPDNEQFF
size: many
V: TRBV5-1
J: TRBJ2-1
D: TRBD2
length: 15

DNA: TGTGCCAGCAGGCCAAGGCGGGGACTAGCGGAGTACGAGCAGTACTTC
CDR3: CASRPRRGLAEYEQYF
size: many
V: TRBV27
J: TRBJ2-7
D: TRBD2
length: 16

DNA: TGCGCCAGCAGCTTGTCCCGGACCGCCACACAAGAGACCCAGTACTTC
CDR3: CASSLSRTATQETQYF
size: many
V: TRBV5-1
J: TRBJ2-5
D: -
length: 16

DNA: TGCAGTGCTAGAGGCAGTGTTGAAAAACTGTTTTTT
CDR3: CSARGSVEKLFF
size: many
V: TRBV20-1
J: TRBJ1-4
D: -
length: 12

DNA: TGTGCCAGCAGTCACCATCGGGCGTCGGAGACCCAGTACTTC
CDR3: CASSHHRASETQYF
size: many
V: TRBV28
J: TRBJ2-5
D: -
length: 14

DNA: TGTGCCAGCAGCGCGCGGGACGGAGCGGGTGAGCAGTTCTTC
CDR3: CASSARDGAGEQFF
size: once
V: TRBV3-1
J: TRBJ2-1
D: -
length: 14

DNA: TGTGCCAGCAGTTATAGCTCTGGGGGGGAAAATGTAGCTTTCTTT
CDR3: CASSYSSGGENVAFF
size: many
V: TRBV6-6
J: TRBJ1-1
D: -
length: 15

DNA: TGTGCCAGCAGGGCGGGACAGGGGGTAGCTGCGCAGTACTTC
CDR3: CASRAGQGVAAQYF
size: many
V: TRBV2
J: TRBJ2-7
D: TRBD1
length: 14

DNA: TGTGCCAGCAGCGGGTTTGGGGCCAACGTCCTGACTTTC
CDR3: CASSGFGANVLTF
size: many
V: TRBV27
J: TRBJ2-6
D: -
length: 13

DNA: TGCAGCGTTGAGACTAGCCCATTGAGCAATGAGCAGTTCTTC
CDR3: CSVETSPLSNEQFF
size: many
V: TRBV29-1
J: TRBJ2-1
D: TRBD2
length: 14

DNA: TGTGCCAGCAGCGTACACCAAGAGACCCAGTACTTC
CDR3: CASSVHQETQYF
size: many
V: TRBV11-2
J: TRBJ2-5
D: -
length: 12

DNA: TGCAGTGCTATTGAAGACACAGATACGCAGTATTTT
CDR3: CSAIEDTDTQYF
size: many
V: TRBV20-1
J: TRBJ2-3
D: -
length: 12

DNA: TGCAGTGCTAGAGATGACGGGGCGGGGGCAGGTGGAAACACCATATATTTT
CDR3: CSARDDGAGAGGNTIYF
size: many
V: TRBV20-1
J: TRBJ1-3
D: -
length: 17

DNA: TGTGCCAGCAGCCCGCGGCCCGATGAGCAGTTCTTC
CDR3: CASSPRPDEQFF
size: -
V: TRBV7-9
J: TRBJ2-1
D: -
length: 12

DNA: TGTGCCAGCAGCTTAGGCGGAGCGAGGGCTTACGAGCAGTACTTC
CDR3: CASSLGGARAYEQYF
size: many
V: TRBV7-2
J: TRBJ2-7
D: -
length: 15